A selection of T cell receptor beta chains follows, all from one sample in a study of beta chain features in type 1 diabetes. Generated by immunoSEQ multiplex PCR, the TCRdb table keeps only in-frame clones and is missing some. The sample has 160,000 or so clones, about 9.1% seen once. Sequencing was done on a sample of central memory CD4+ T cells from blood. These receptors were obtained from a woman under 30 in good health. Both conserved end residues are part of each CDR3. Each record gives: clone size, V gene, J gene, D gene, CDR3 protein, CDR3 DNA. D genes are given only for firm matches. The listing skips clone size in some rows; elsewhere it reads once, few, many or a size class.

few	TRBV5-6	TRBJ2-1	TRBD1	CASSLQGSSYNEQFF	TGTGCCAGCAGCTTACAGGGGTCCTCCTACAATGAGCAGTTCTTC
.	TRBV30	TRBJ1-2	TRBD1	CAWYDRVYGYTF	TGTGCCTGGTACGACAGGGTCTATGGCTACACCTTC
.	TRBV5-1	TRBJ2-3	TRBD1	CASSSTGGGADTQYF	TGCGCCAGCAGCTCTACAGGGGGCGGTGCAGATACGCAGTATTTT
few	TRBV7-9	TRBJ1-4	.	CASSFGGEKLFF	TGTGCCAGCAGCTTCGGCGGGGAAAAACTGTTTTTT
.	TRBV9	TRBJ2-5	TRBD2	CASSVGGAGVQETQYF	TGTGCCAGCAGCGTAGGGGGAGCGGGAGTCCAGGAGACCCAGTACTTC
few	TRBV28	TRBJ2-1	TRBD1	CASSLGTVTHNEQFF	TGTGCCAGCAGCCTCGGGACAGTAACTCACAATGAGCAGTTCTTC
few	TRBV18	TRBJ2-3	TRBD2	CASSPRAGEGSDTQYF	TGTGCCAGCTCTCCGCGAGCGGGAGAAGGGTCAGATACGCAGTATTTT
few	TRBV4-2	TRBJ2-7	TRBD2	CASSQETGGPHEQYF	TGTGCCAGCAGCCAAGAAACGGGGGGACCCCACGAGCAGTACTTC
few	TRBV7-2	TRBJ1-5	.	CASSLDGTTYQPQHF	TGTGCCAGCAGCTTAGACGGGACAACCTATCAGCCCCAGCATTTT
many	TRBV4-2	TRBJ2-1	.	CASSRGTSREYNEQFF	TGTGCCAGCAGCCGCGGAACTAGCCGAGAGTACAATGAGCAGTTCTTC
.	TRBV9	TRBJ2-2	.	CASTARTHTGELFF	TGTGCCAGCACCGCCAGGACACACACCGGGGAGCTGTTTTTT
.	TRBV10-3	TRBJ2-5	.	CAISGQQETQYF	TGTGCCATCAGTGGACAGCAAGAGACCCAGTACTTC
few	TRBV5-1	TRBJ1-6	.	CASSPRISQFSYNSPLHF	TGCGCCAGCAGCCCGAGAATATCACAGTTCTCCTATAATTCACCCCTCCACTTT
many	TRBV7-3	TRBJ2-1	.	CASSTGSYEQFF	TGTGCCAGCAGTACAGGGTCTTATGAGCAGTTCTTC
.	TRBV30	TRBJ2-5	TRBD2	CAWRGGGETQYF	TGTGCCTGGCGGGGGGGAGGGGAGACCCAGTACTTC
.	TRBV27	TRBJ2-6	TRBD2	CASSLSPGGSGANVLTF	TGTGCCAGCAGTTTATCCCCGGGGGGTTCTGGGGCCAACGTCCTGACTTTC
.	TRBV5-1	TRBJ2-3	.	CASSLALSYTDTQYF	TGCGCCAGCAGCTTGGCACTTTCATACACAGATACGCAGTATTTT
few	TRBV5-1	TRBJ2-1	.	CASSSPSDEQFF	TGCGCCAGCAGCTCTCCTAGCGACGAGCAGTTCTTC
few	TRBV18	TRBJ1-1	.	CASSPLTNTEAFF	TGTGCCAGCTCACCATTAACAAACACTGAAGCTTTCTTT
.	TRBV28	TRBJ1-4	.	CASSSAGGWPEKLFF	TGTGCCAGCAGTTCCGCGGGGGGTTGGCCTGAAAAACTGTTTTTT
few	TRBV30	TRBJ2-1	.	CAWSPGDEQFF	TGTGCCTGGAGTCCGGGGGATGAGCAGTTCTTC
.	TRBV6-6	TRBJ2-5	TRBD1	CASKTGTQETQYF	TGTGCCAGCAAGACAGGGACCCAAGAGACCCAGTACTTC
.	TRBV18	TRBJ2-7	.	CASSPLKGDYEQYF	TGTGCCAGCTCGCCTCTCAAGGGGGACTACGAGCAGTACTTC
few	TRBV5-4	TRBJ2-5	TRBD2	CASSSLLAGGQETQYF	TGTGCCAGCAGCTCCCTACTAGCGGGGGGTCAGGAGACCCAGTACTTC
few	TRBV19	TRBJ1-2	.	CASSISAGLYGYTF	TGTGCCAGTAGTATCTCCGCAGGGCTCTATGGCTACACCTTC
.	TRBV30	TRBJ2-4	TRBD1	CAWSWGQGAQYF	TGTGCCTGGAGTTGGGGACAGGGCGCTCAGTACTTC
few	TRBV10-3	TRBJ1-3	.	CAISRETSGNTIYF	TGTGCCATCAGCAGGGAAACCTCTGGAAACACCATATATTTT
few	TRBV10-3	TRBJ1-6	TRBD1	CAISGQAKDSPLHF	TGTGCCATCAGCGGACAGGCCAAGGATTCACCCCTCCACTTT
.	TRBV19	TRBJ2-1	.	CASSTERANNEQFF	TGTGCCAGTAGTACCGAGCGGGCTAACAATGAGCAGTTCTTC
.	TRBV2	TRBJ2-5	.	CASSRDTGETQYF	TGTGCCAGCAGCCGGGACACTGGAGAGACCCAGTACTTC
few	TRBV4-3	TRBJ1-2	TRBD1	CASRGQGLHNYGYTF	TGCGCCAGCAGGGGACAGGGCCTTCATAACTATGGCTACACCTTC
few	TRBV7-3	TRBJ2-5	.	CASSLRREETQYF	TGTGCCAGCAGCTTACGTAGAGAGGAGACCCAGTACTTC
few	TRBV7-2	TRBJ2-3	TRBD1	CASSLQGARTDTQYF	TGTGCCAGCAGCTTACAGGGGGCTCGCACAGATACGCAGTATTTT
.	TRBV7-2	TRBJ2-1	.	CASSLNIEQFF	TGTGCCAGCAGCTTAAATATTGAGCAGTTCTTC
.	TRBV30	TRBJ1-3	.	CAWSVRGLISGNTIYF	TGTGCCTGGAGTGTAAGAGGACTGATCTCTGGAAACACCATATATTTT
few	TRBV23-1	TRBJ2-1	.	CASSQLELSSYNEQFF	TGCGCCAGCAGTCAATTGGAGCTGAGCTCCTACAATGAGCAGTTCTTC
few	TRBV10-3	TRBJ1-1	.	CAITYDRGTEAFF	TGTGCCATCACTTATGACAGAGGCACTGAAGCTTTCTTT
many	TRBV4-1	TRBJ1-1	.	CASSQGLVNTEAFF	TGCGCCAGCAGCCAAGGGCTAGTGAACACTGAAGCTTTCTTT
few	TRBV15	TRBJ2-3	.	CATSREGLGGTQYF	TGTGCCACCAGCAGAGAGGGGCTGGGTGGTACGCAGTATTTT
few	TRBV5-1	TRBJ1-1	TRBD1	CASSLVTGTANTEAFF	TGCGCCAGCAGCTTGGTTACCGGGACAGCTAACACTGAAGCTTTCTTT
few	TRBV7-9	TRBJ2-7	TRBD2	CASSPPKAGGHF	TGTGCCAGCAGCCCCCCGAAAGCGGGAGGACACTTC
.	TRBV6-6	TRBJ1-6	TRBD1	CASSTGTGGPRALHF	TGTGCCAGCAGTACTGGGACAGGGGGCCCTCGGGCCCTCCACTTT
few	TRBV12-5	TRBJ1-5	TRBD1	CASSWGGQGNQPQHF	TGTGCTAGTTCCTGGGGAGGACAGGGGAATCAGCCCCAGCATTTT
.	TRBV4-3	TRBJ2-3	TRBD2	CASSQEAGARDTQYF	TGCGCCAGCAGCCAAGAAGCGGGGGCGAGAGATACGCAGTATTTT
many	TRBV23-1	TRBJ2-4	TRBD1	CAGQGVAKNIQYF	TGCGCCGGACAGGGGGTAGCCAAAAACATTCAGTACTTC